These 20 T cell receptor beta chains share one sample of origin, sequenced in a study of early T cells in non-severe SARS-CoV-2 infection. TCRdb reanalysed the 5' RACE reads using MiXCR and keeps one entry per CDR3 protein. The table has around 58,000 distinct CDR3 sequences, 7.7% seen once; the top ten hold roughly a tenth. The sample in question was whole blood, obtained at baseline. Receptors originate from an adult who was a healthcare worker with PCR-confirmed SARS-CoV-2 infection or an uninfected control (not recorded which).

The V and J genes are TRBV12-3 or TRBV12-4 and TRBJ1-4; D gene uncertain. V lost 3 bases and J lost 8, with 10 bases in between. CDR3 length: 13 amino acids. CDR3 sequence: CASSFVRSEKLFF. CDR3 in DNA: TGTGCCAGCAGTTTTGTTCGATCGGAAAAACTGTTTTTT.

This clonotype was picked up a small number of times. V is TRBV12-3 or TRBV12-4 and J is TRBJ2-7; D is undetermined. The CDR3 contains 12 residues. The germline V and J ends were trimmed by 6 bases and 4 bases, with 10 bases remaining between them. The CDR3 reads CASSPDSYEQYF. The DNA for the CDR3 is TGTGCCAGCAGCCCAGACTCATACGAGCAGTACTTC.

The table lists this clonotype with many counts. The chain carries TRBV7-6 and TRBJ1-4; no firm D call. There are 15 residues in the CDR3. Germline V gives CDR1 SGHVS, CDR2 FNYEAQ. Trimming shortened V by 2 bases and J by 2 bases, and 9 bases separated the two germline ends. CDR3 sequence: CASSLNGPTNEKLFF. In nucleotides, the CDR3 is TGTGCCAGCAGCTTAAACGGGCCTACTAATGAAAAACTGTTTTTT.

This clonotype was observed many times. V and J are TRBV5-1 and TRBJ1-6; TRBD1 matches at 9 bases. J lost 6 bases, V lost 5 bases, and 9 bases had no gene match. The CDR3 covers 16 residues. Per germline, CDR1 SGHRS and CDR2 YFSETQ. The CDR3 region is CASRPGQGLRNSPLHF. CDR3 nucleotide sequence: TGCGCCAGCAGACCAGGACAGGGGCTACGTAATTCACCCCTCCACTTT.

The chain combines TRBV27 with TRBJ2-7; 7 bases line up with TRBD2. The CDR3 totals 14 residues. From germline, CDR1 is MNHEY and CDR2 SMNVEV (reference sequence). Trimming cost V 6 bases and J 3 bases; bases outside gene matches: 8. The CDR3 DNA sequence: TGTGCCAGCAGAACGAGGCGCGGGGGCTACGAGCAGTACTTC. As protein: CASRTRRGGYEQYF.

V usage is TRBV29-1 and J usage is TRBJ1-4, with unresolved D. CDR1 is SQVTM, CDR2 ANQGSEA, per germline. This CDR3 region has 16 residues. Trimming took off 5 bases at V and 4 bases at J, with 20 bases between the two ends. In DNA form, the CDR3 reads TGCAGCGTTACGGGGTTGGAGGCGTTGAGTAATGAAAAACTGTTTTTT. Protein product: CSVTGLEALSNEKLFF. The entire variable domain, with the rest obtained from reference TRBV29-1 and TRBJ1-4, is as follows: SAVISQKPSRDICQRGTSLTIQCQVDSQVTMMFWYRQQPGQSLTLIATANQGSEATYESGFVIDKFPISRPNLTFSTLTVSNMSPEDSSIYLCSVTGLEALSNEKLFFGSGTQLSVL.

This clonotype was found many times. V gene TRBV5-1 combines with J gene TRBJ2-5; 12 bases line up with TRBD1. Losses at the gene ends were 4 bases for V and 4 bases for J; bases not matched to a gene: 5. In germline, CDR1 is SGHRS, CDR2 YFSETQ. The CDR3 covers 15 residues. CDR3 nucleotide sequence: TGCGCCAGCAGCCACGGGACAGGGGGCTTAGAGACCCAGTACTTC. Translated, it gives CASSHGTGGLETQYF.

This clonotype turned up a few times. The gene calls are TRBV6-5 and TRBJ2-2; unclear D gene. This CDR3 spans 13 amino acids. Trimming shortened V by 7 bases and J by 5 bases, and 11 bases separated the two germline ends. From germline, CDR1 is MNHEY and CDR2 SVGAGI. The CDR3 protein is CASTLGRTGELFF. Here the CDR3 DNA reads TGTGCCAGCACCCTCGGACGGACCGGGGAGCTGTTTTTT.

This clonotype has a single count. V and J are TRBV14 and TRBJ2-5; tentative D call: TRBD2 (6 bases). CDR3 length equals 14 residues. V lost 3 bases and J 7 bases, leaving 15 bases between the germline ends. CDR1 is SGHDN, CDR2 FVKESK, per germline. The CDR3 nucleotides read TGTGCCAGCAGCCAGCGGAGGGATGGCGCGACCCAGTACTTC. It codes for CASSQRRDGATQYF.

This clonotype occurred many times. The V gene is TRBV2, the J gene TRBJ2-6; D not certain. V was cut by 9 bases and J by 3 bases, with 6 bases left in between. The CDR3 totals 12 residues. From germline, CDR1 is SNHLY and CDR2 FYNNEI. CDR3 sequence reads: CARENGANVLTF. CDR3 bases: TGTGCCAGGGAAAATGGGGCCAACGTCCTGACTTTC.

This clonotype has just a few counts. The chain employs TRBV30 and TRBJ2-7; 9 nucleotides agree with TRBD2. Trimming took 2 bases from V and 4 from J; bases not matched to a gene: 9. Germline V gene sequence: CDR1 GTSNPN, CDR2 SVGIG (reference sequence). The length of the CDR3 is 15 residues. Here the CDR3 DNA reads TGTGCCTGGAGTCCACTGGGGACTAGCAGGTACGAGCAGTACTTC. Its protein is CAWSPLGTSRYEQYF.

This clonotype appeared many times. V and J are TRBV7-9 and TRBJ2-7; possible D gene TRBD2, 6 bases. V was trimmed by 7 bases and J by 3 bases, leaving 13 bases between them. Germline values: CDR1 SEHNR, CDR2 FQNEAQ (reference sequence). The CDR3 has 13 residues. CDR3 amino acids: CASTGDSFYEQYF. CDR3 in DNA: TGTGCCAGCACGGGGGACTCGTTCTACGAGCAGTACTTC.

The chain recombines TRBV6-2 or TRBV6-3 with TRBJ2-3; D possibly corresponds to TRBD2 (6 bases). The CDR3 consists of 15 residues. Looked up from germline, CDR1 is MNHEY and CDR2 is SVGEGT. Trimming removed 7 bases at V and 2 bases at J, with 16 bases between. CDR3 loop: CASTTSRDFTDTQYF. CDR3 in DNA: TGTGCCAGCACTACTAGTCGGGACTTCACAGATACGCAGTATTTT.

This chain uses TRBV6-5 with TRBJ2-7, with TRBD2 matching 10 bases. V was pared by 6 bases and J by 3 bases, with 14 bases of the junction left unmatched. The CDR3 is 17 residues long. Germline CDR1 and CDR2: MNHEY and SVGAGI. DNA for the CDR3: TGTGCCAGCAGGATTGGGGCTAGCGGGAGTAGAATCTACGAGCAGTACTTC. Its protein is CASRIGASGSRIYEQYF.

This clonotype was observed a handful of times. The chain links TRBV5-1 to TRBJ2-1, with 14 positions matching TRBD2. The trim removed 4 bases at V and 6 bases at J, leaving 3 bases unmatched. CDR3 length: 15 amino acids. Per germline, CDR1 SGHRS and CDR2 YFSETQ. The CDR3 sequence: CASSQGTSGSNEQFF. The CDR3 DNA is TGCGCCAGCAGCCAAGGGACTAGCGGGAGCAATGAGCAGTTCTTC.

The table lists this clonotype with many counts. The V and J genes are TRBV29-1 and TRBJ2-3; D not certain. Trimming took 4 bases from V and 4 from J, leaving 6 bases between them. This CDR3 spans 11 amino acids. CDR1 and CDR2 (germline): SQVTM, ANQGSEA. The CDR3 region is CSVVIADTQYF. The CDR3 coding sequence is TGCAGCGTTGTTATCGCAGATACGCAGTATTTT.

This clonotype has a handful of counts. The chain carries TRBV29-1 and TRBJ2-3; TRBD1 agrees at 10 bases. V trimming: 6 bases; J trimming: 6 bases; junction bases outside the gene matches: 12. The CDR3 spans 15 residues. Per the germline V gene, CDR1 is SQVTM and CDR2 is ANQGSEA. CDR3 nucleotides: TGCAGCGTCCAAACCGACAGGGGGCTGCTGGATACGCAGTATTTT. Translating it yields CSVQTDRGLLDTQYF.

This clonotype was picked up a small number of times. The chain links TRBV23-1 to TRBJ1-5; a possible D gene is TRBD1 (5 bases). TRBV23-1 carries the ORF label, with uncertain function. CDR3 length: 17 amino acids. V lost 6 bases and J 3 bases, leaving 21 bases between the germline ends. The CDR3: CASSQPFQGRSNQPQHF. CDR3 DNA sequence: TGCGCCAGCAGCCAACCCTTCCAGGGACGGTCCAATCAGCCCCAGCATTTT.

The chain carries TRBV12-3 or TRBV12-4 and TRBJ2-3, with a weak D call TRBD2 (5 bases). V was cut by 5 bases and J by 4 bases, with 10 bases left in between. This CDR3 comprises 13 residues. For the CDR3, the DNA is TGTGCCAGCAGTACTAGTGGCCCAGATACGCAGTATTTT. Amino acid sequence: CASSTSGPDTQYF.

The CDR3 loop is CASSRFAGNGAYNEQFF. Written as DNA, the CDR3 is TGTGCCAGCAGCCGTTTTGCTGGAAATGGAGCCTACAATGAGCAGTTCTTC. The rearrangement links TRBV3-1 to TRBJ2-1; D unresolved. Germline-derived CDR1 and CDR2 are LGHDT and YNNKEL (reference sequence). Trimming left V 4 bases short and J 2 bases short, with 18 bases between. The CDR3 has 17 residues.